This T cell receptor (beta chain) was recorded in a study of T cells in Graves' hyperthyroidism and ophthalmopathy. As regards this clonotype: The junction shows a germline mismatch at one end, possibly a read error.

CDR1 and CDR2 from the germline V gene are SGHAT and FQNNGV. This CDR3 is 14 amino acids long. RNA transcripts gave rise to amplified TCR beta CDR3 regions. TCR CDR3 underwent first-round RT-PCR with the HTBI primer set. MiXCR was run by TCRdb on the multiplex PCR reads, yielding one entry per CDR3 protein. The table lists approximately 100,000 distinct CDR3 sequences, about 45% of them singletons. Source material: blood. The sequence came from a man aged 40-50 years with Graves' hyperthyroidism. The rearrangement uses TRBV11-2 and TRBJ2-2; TRBD2 might be the D (6 bases). The CDR3 protein is CAPAPGLSTGELLF. CDR3 coding DNA: TGTGCCCCCGCCCCGGGACTTTCCACTGGGGAGCTGCTTTTT.